This is a list of T cell receptor beta chains from one sample in a study of shared clonotypes between healthy human individuals. Profiling relied on immunoSEQ multiplex PCR, and the TCRdb table lists in-frame clones only, not all of them. Among 800,000 to 950,000 clones listed, just over 95% were seen once. Sequencing input: naive CD8+ T cells sorted from blood. The source is a man between 25 and 39 years old in good health. The CDR3 runs from the conserved cysteine through the conserved F or W. D genes are given only for firm matches. The size of a clone is reported for some rows only, either as once, few or many, or as a class for expanded clones.

v_call	d_call	j_call	clone_size	cdr3_aa	cdr3_nt
TRBV14	TRBD2	TRBJ2-7	.	CASSLRGASYEQYF	TGTGCCAGCAGCCTGCGGGGGGCCTCCTACGAGCAGTACTTC
TRBV27	TRBD1	TRBJ1-3	.	CASRGTGVDTIYF	TGTGCCAGCAGGGGGACAGGGGTAGACACCATATATTTT
TRBV29-1	TRBD2	TRBJ2-7	.	CSARTSESYEQYF	TGCAGCGCAAGGACTAGCGAATCCTACGAGCAGTACTTC
TRBV11-2	.	TRBJ2-1	.	CASSWRSLASEQFF	TGTGCCAGCAGCTGGCGGTCACTAGCCAGTGAGCAGTTCTTC
TRBV29-1	.	TRBJ2-7	.	CSVEVKTPREQYF	TGCAGCGTTGAGGTTAAGACCCCTCGGGAGCAGTACTTC
TRBV27	TRBD2	TRBJ2-7	.	CASQIAGGRYEQYF	TGTGCCAGTCAAATAGCGGGAGGACGTTACGAGCAGTACTTC
TRBV18	TRBD2	TRBJ2-5	.	CASSPPGLAHQETQYF	TGTGCCAGCTCACCACCCGGACTAGCCCATCAAGAGACCCAGTACTTC
TRBV7-2	TRBD2	TRBJ2-3	.	CASTIPSGGTDTQYF	TGTGCCAGCACCATACCTAGCGGGGGGACAGATACGCAGTATTTT
TRBV2	.	TRBJ1-2	.	CASSVGPGDYGYTF	TGTGCCAGCAGTGTCGGGCCGGGGGACTATGGCTACACCTTC
TRBV27	TRBD2	TRBJ2-7	.	CASRPGLAGFEQYF	TGTGCCAGCAGGCCGGGACTAGCGGGATTCGAGCAGTACTTC
TRBV6-5	TRBD2	TRBJ2-1	.	CASTKGLARNEQFF	TGTGCCAGCACCAAAGGACTAGCGAGGAATGAGCAGTTCTTC
TRBV11-2	.	TRBJ2-7	.	CASSSLPGRNLYEQYF	TGTGCCAGCAGCTCTTTGCCAGGGAGGAACCTCTACGAGCAGTACTTC
TRBV28	.	TRBJ1-5	.	CASSTDPGDQPQHF	TGTGCCAGCAGTACGGACCCCGGCGATCAGCCCCAGCATTTT
TRBV9	.	TRBJ2-3	.	CASSVEDPDTQYF	TGTGCCAGCAGCGTAGAAGATCCAGATACGCAGTATTTT
TRBV9	.	TRBJ1-3	.	CASSVTGLTGNTIYF	TGTGCCAGCAGCGTAACAGGGCTAACTGGAAACACCATATATTTT
TRBV29-1	.	TRBJ2-1	.	CSVENREYNEQFF	TGCAGCGTTGAAAACCGGGAATACAATGAGCAGTTCTTC
TRBV5-1	.	TRBJ2-5	.	CASSLEHPIQETQYF	TGCGCCAGCAGCTTGGAACACCCGATACAAGAGACCCAGTACTTC
TRBV27	.	TRBJ1-2	once	CASSFRVDLDGYTF	TGTGCCAGCAGTTTCCGGGTCGATTTGGATGGCTACACCTTC
TRBV2	.	TRBJ1-1	.	CASIVRGRVTSTEAFF	TGTGCCAGCATTGTGAGGGGTCGCGTGACGAGCACTGAAGCTTTCTTT
TRBV29-1	TRBD2	TRBJ2-3	.	CSVEDRGSSGRTDTQYF	TGCAGCGTTGAAGATCGGGGGTCTAGCGGGAGGACAGATACGCAGTATTTT
TRBV5-4	TRBD1	TRBJ2-6	.	CASYHVQGSGANVLTF	TGTGCCAGCTACCACGTACAGGGGTCTGGGGCCAACGTCCTGACTTTC
TRBV6-5	TRBD2	TRBJ2-7	.	CASRKYSGRWEQYF	TGTGCCAGCAGAAAATACAGCGGGAGGTGGGAGCAGTACTTC
TRBV7-8	.	TRBJ1-5	.	CASSPSLGNQPQHF	TGTGCCAGCAGCCCAAGCCTTGGCAATCAGCCCCAGCATTTT
TRBV7-9	.	TRBJ2-5	.	CASTEGRETQYF	TGTGCCAGCACCGAAGGGCGTGAGACCCAGTACTTC
TRBV10-1	.	TRBJ2-7	.	CASSDPGYEQYF	TGCGCCAGCAGTGACCCGGGCTACGAGCAGTACTTC
TRBV19	TRBD2	TRBJ2-5	.	CASRLTAGTSFQETQYF	TGTGCCAGTAGACTAACCGCCGGGACTAGCTTCCAAGAGACCCAGTACTTC
TRBV10-2	.	TRBJ1-5	.	CASSPLVGREGNQPQHF	TGCGCCAGCAGTCCCCTTGTGGGCCGGGAAGGCAATCAGCCCCAGCATTTT
TRBV6-5	TRBD2	TRBJ2-7	.	CASSYSSGDYEQYF	TGTGCCAGCAGTTACTCGAGCGGGGATTACGAGCAGTACTTC
TRBV7-6	.	TRBJ2-1	.	CASSLGEGVAYNEQFF	TGTGCCAGCAGCTTGGGGGAGGGGGTGGCCTACAATGAGCAGTTCTTC
TRBV7-9	.	TRBJ1-2	.	CASSYPRSGNYGYTF	TGTGCCAGCAGCTATCCACGCTCCGGGAACTATGGCTACACCTTC
TRBV19	TRBD1	TRBJ1-1	.	CASSIGGGWTEAFF	TGTGCCAGTAGTATCGGAGGGGGCTGGACTGAAGCTTTCTTT
TRBV9	.	TRBJ1-1	.	CASSSGGPRAFF	TGTGCCAGCAGCTCCGGAGGGCCGCGGGCTTTCTTT
TRBV4-2	TRBD1	TRBJ2-6	.	CASSHSVGQVISGANVLTF	TGTGCCAGCAGCCACAGCGTGGGACAGGTAATCTCTGGGGCCAACGTCCTGACTTTC
TRBV4-1	TRBD1	TRBJ1-3	.	CASSHPGQGSGNTIYF	TGCGCCAGCAGCCATCCGGGACAGGGGTCCGGAAACACCATATATTTT
TRBV29-1	.	TRBJ2-1	.	CSVEGRGENEQFF	TGCAGCGTTGAAGGGCGGGGAGAGAATGAGCAGTTCTTC
TRBV27	TRBD2	TRBJ2-2	.	CASSLYPGGRSGELFF	TGTGCCAGCAGTTTATACCCGGGGGGTAGGTCCGGGGAGCTGTTTTTT
TRBV9	TRBD2	TRBJ2-3	.	CASSVGLAIRSDTQYF	TGTGCCAGCAGCGTCGGACTAGCGATTCGTTCAGATACGCAGTATTTT
TRBV28	.	TRBJ1-4	.	CASSFGEKLFF	TGTGCCAGCAGTTTTGGCGAAAAACTGTTTTTT
TRBV27	.	TRBJ1-4	.	CASSSVGWETNEKLFF	TGTGCCAGCAGTTCGGTGGGGTGGGAGACTAATGAAAAACTGTTTTTT
TRBV27	.	TRBJ2-3	.	CASTSGLPRSTDTQYF	TGTGCCAGCACCTCGGGACTCCCGAGGAGCACAGATACGCAGTATTTT
TRBV28	.	TRBJ1-1	.	CASSLGRAATEAFF	TGTGCCAGCAGCCTAGGCCGGGCAGCCACTGAAGCTTTCTTT
TRBV14	TRBD1	TRBJ1-1	once	CASSQMTGRNTEAFF	TGTGCCAGCAGCCAGATGACAGGGAGGAACACTGAAGCTTTCTTT